The 19 T cell receptor beta chains below all came from one sample that was sequenced in a study of cytomegalovirus exposure and HLA in healthy donors. The method was immunoSEQ multiplex PCR; TCRdb's version includes in-frame clones alone and lacks a portion of them. The data hold approximately 150,000 clones, with around nine tenths observed a single time. The sequencing input was PBMCs. These receptors all stem from a young man in good health and CMV-seropositive.

The V gene is TRBV7-6, the J gene TRBJ2-2, with 8 nucleotides matching TRBD2. V was pared by 4 bases and J by 4 bases, with 2 bases of the junction left unmatched. Looked up from germline, CDR1 is SGHVS and CDR2 is FNYEAQ. The length of the CDR3 is 14 residues. CDR3 in amino acids: CASSSGTSTGELFF. DNA for the CDR3: TGTGCCAGCAGCTCCGGGACTAGCACCGGGGAGCTGTTTTTT.

J is TRBJ2-7 and V is TRBV15; D perhaps matches TRBD2 (6 bases). Looked up from germline, CDR1 is LNHNV and CDR2 is YYDKDF (reference sequence). V dropped 0 bases and J dropped 5 bases, with 17 bases sitting between them. CDR3 length: 16 residues. CDR3 coding DNA: TGTGCCACCAGCAGAGATCGCCGCGGGACTTCGAACGAGCAGTACTTC. This translates into CATSRDRRGTSNEQYF.

For the CDR3, the DNA is TGTGCCAGCAGCGGGACAGTTGTAAGAGAGGATGAGCAGTTCTTC. It yields the protein CASSGTVVREDEQFF. This chain links TRBV7-6 with TRBJ2-1, with TRBD1 identical over 7 bases. Trimming took 5 bases from V and 8 from J; bases not matched to a gene: 12. This CDR3 is 15 amino acids long. Germline V gives CDR1 SGHVS, CDR2 FNYEAQ.

The CDR3 nucleotides are TGTGCCAGCACCCCCGCGGGGGAAGAGACCCAGTACTTC. This gives the protein CASTPAGEETQYF. This chain uses TRBV6-5 with TRBJ2-5; 7 bases line up with TRBD2. Germline-derived CDR1 and CDR2 are MNHEY and SVGAGI. Trimming cost V 7 bases and J 3 bases; bases outside gene matches: 5. This CDR3 comprises 13 residues.

Regarding this clone: The junction does not match germline at one end; this may be a read error. This rearrangement joins TRBV5-3 to TRBJ1-5; D gene ambiguous. TRBV5-3 is an ORF, and what it does is uncertain. The CDR3 extends over 15 amino acids. DNA for the CDR3: TGTGCCAGCAGCTTGGGTAGGACTCCTAATCAGCCCCAGCATTTT. Translating it yields CASSLGRTPNQPQHF.

The chain uses TRBV5-4 and TRBJ1-6, with no clear D. Trimming took off 4 bases at V and 0 bases at J, with 8 bases between the two ends. From germline, CDR1 is SGHNT and CDR2 YYREEE (reference sequence). The CDR3 sequence is 15 residues long. Written as DNA, the CDR3 is TGTGCCAGCAGCCTAGAGAGCTCCTATAATTCACCCCTCCACTTT. This codes for CASSLESSYNSPLHF.

This sequence joins TRBV27 and TRBJ2-7, with D possibly TRBD1 on 7 matching bases. CDR1 and CDR2 from the germline V gene are MNHEY and SMNVEV (reference sequence). Trimming stripped 6 bases from V and 0 bases from J, with 21 bases between. CDR3 length equals 17 residues. Here the CDR3 reads CASSSRGFSGPSYEQYF. The CDR3 DNA reads TGTGCCAGCAGCTCCAGGGGGTTTAGCGGCCCCTCCTACGAGCAGTACTTC.

The chain uses TRBV7-9 and TRBJ2-4; tentative D call: TRBD1 (6 bases). The CDR3 spans 14 residues. Trimming pared 3 bases from V and 5 bases from J, leaving 11 bases between. Germline loops: CDR1 SEHNR, CDR2 FQNEAQ (reference sequence). The CDR3 region is CASSFQGSENIQYF. Written as DNA, the CDR3 is TGTGCCAGCAGCTTCCAGGGGAGCGAAAACATTCAGTACTTC.

J is TRBJ2-1 and V is TRBV18, with 8 bases fitting TRBD2. Looked up from germline, CDR1 is KGHSH and CDR2 is LQKENI. J lost 1 base, V lost 4 bases, and 3 bases had no gene match. The CDR3 totals 15 residues. Here the CDR3 reads CASSLGTRSYNEQFF. CDR3 coding DNA: TGTGCCAGCTCACTCGGGACTAGATCCTACAATGAGCAGTTCTTC.

This clone was detected once. This chain uses TRBV30 with TRBJ2-1, with 7 bases fitting TRBD2. Germline V CDR1 and CDR2: GTSNPN, SVGIG (reference sequence). J lost 1 base, V lost 6 bases, and 3 bases had no gene match. This CDR3 is built from 13 residues. The DNA of the CDR3 is TGTGCCTGCCTAGCGGTATCCTACAATGAGCAGTTCTTC. Its translation is CACLAVSYNEQFF.

This chain joins TRBV27 and TRBJ1-5, with D possibly matching TRBD1 (5 bases). The V gene lost 7 bases and the J gene lost 5 bases, with 15 bases spanning the gap. Germline-derived CDR1 and CDR2 are MNHEY and SMNVEV (reference sequence). The CDR3 spans 14 residues. The CDR3 DNA sequence: TGTGCCAGCAAATCGGGGGGTCCAGATCAGCCCCAGCATTTT. Protein: CASKSGGPDQPQHF.

As DNA, the CDR3 is TGTGCCAGCAGTGAAGATGGGCGGGACGGGTTTTACGAGCAGTACTTC. Translating gives CASSEDGRDGFYEQYF. J is TRBJ2-7 and V is TRBV25-1, with a possible D match to TRBD2 (6 bases). Germline V CDR1 and CDR2: MGHDK, SYGVNS. CDR3 length: 16 residues. The V end lost 2 bases, the J end lost 4 bases, and 18 bases lay between the germline ends.

The chain has TRBV19 and TRBJ1-1; D call uncertain. Germline CDR1 reads LNHDA; CDR2 reads SQIVND (reference sequence). V gave up 7 bases and J gave up 4 bases, with 19 bases separating them. This CDR3 region has 15 residues. The CDR3 reads CASTNLPGRGTEAFF. The CDR3 DNA reads as TGTGCCAGTACAAACCTCCCGGGCCGGGGCACTGAAGCTTTCTTT.

CDR3 in DNA: TGTGCCAGCAGCTTGGTAGCGGGAGGGCCTCGGGAGCAGTACTTC. It encodes CASSLVAGGPREQYF. The J gene is TRBJ2-7, the V gene TRBV11-3; TRBD2 matches 11 bases. Germline CDR1 is SGHNT and CDR2 is YENEEA. J gave up 7 bases and V 3 bases, and 8 bases lay outside the gene matches. The CDR3 length is 15 residues.

The chain employs TRBV5-4 and TRBJ2-1; D is possibly TRBD2 (5 bases). Germline CDR1 SGHNT, CDR2 YYREEE (reference sequence). This CDR3 region has 13 residues. V lost 5 bases, J lost 4 bases, and 10 bases lay in between. The chain's CDR3 is CASRIGGYNEQFF. The CDR3 region has the DNA TGTGCCAGCAGAATCGGAGGATACAATGAGCAGTTCTTC.

The genes are TRBV6-5 and TRBJ2-2; 8 bases are shared with TRBD1. CDR3 length: 14 residues. Unmatched junction bases numbered 3, after V lost 5 bases and J lost 4 bases. Germline CDR1 reads MNHEY; CDR2 reads SVGAGI. The CDR3 protein is CASSRTGPTGELFF. CDR3 bases: TGTGCCAGCAGTAGGACAGGGCCCACCGGGGAGCTGTTTTTT.

The chain recombines TRBV19 with TRBJ1-2; D may be TRBD1 (6 bases). The germline CDR1 and CDR2 sequences are LNHDA and SQIVND (reference sequence). The length of the CDR3 is 17 residues. V lost 4 bases to trimming and J lost 6 bases, with 24 bases between them. CDR3 nucleotides: TGTGCCAGTAGTACCGAGACCCAGACAGGAATATTAGATGGCTACACCTTC. Translation gives CASSTETQTGILDGYTF. The whole variable domain, filled in from reference TRBV19 and TRBJ1-2, reads DGGITQSPKYLFRKEGQNVTLSCEQNLNHDAMYWYRQDPGQGLRLIYYSQIVNDFQKGDIAEGYSVSREKKESFPLTVTSAQKNPTAFYLCASSTETQTGILDGYTFGSGTRLTVV.

The chain is built from TRBV18 and TRBJ2-7; maybe TRBD2 (7 bases). The CDR3 runs 15 residues. Deletions cut 4 bases from V and 1 base from J, with 14 bases between. CDR1 and CDR2 from the germline V gene are KGHSH and LQKENI. Here the CDR3 reads CASSLKGGGSYEQYF. CDR3 DNA: TGTGCCAGCTCACTAAAAGGGGGGGGATCCTACGAGCAGTACTTC.

The chain employs TRBV6-5 and TRBJ2-5, with D possibly being TRBD1 (6 bases). The length of the CDR3 is 13 residues. Trimming removed 7 bases at V and 2 bases at J, with 11 bases between. Per germline, CDR1 MNHEY and CDR2 SVGAGI. Here the CDR3 DNA reads TGTGCCAGCACCCCGACAGGTCAAGAGACCCAGTACTTC. It translates to CASTPTGQETQYF.